A selection of T cell receptor beta chains follows, all from one sample in a study of T-cell reconstitution after alpha-beta-depleted transplantation in children. Each CDR3 protein gets one entry after TCRdb re-called the PCR reads with MiXCR. Here the sample spans fewer than 550,000 distinct CDR3 sequences, over 10% being singletons. Sequenced material: PBMCs, mostly from graft donor cells, taken 180 days after TCRalphabeta/CD19-depleted stem cell transplant. Receptors were obtained from a female patient aged 2-9 years who had a stem cell transplant for aplastic anemia, so the T cells may come from the graft donor. Both conserved end residues are trimmed from each CDR3. Each record gives: V gene, D gene, CDR3 length, CDR3 protein. D genes are given only for firm matches.

v_gene: TRBV9
d_gene: TRBD2
len: 15
CDR3aa: ASGVHSIAGVPDTQY

v_gene: TRBV7-8
d_gene: .
len: 13
CDR3aa: ASSSAASVYNEQF

v_gene: TRBV20-1
d_gene: TRBD2
len: 14
CDR3aa: SASDYHRGGKNIQY

v_gene: TRBV3-1
d_gene: TRBD1
len: 11
CDR3aa: ASSPGGYEKLF

v_gene: TRBV5-1
d_gene: .
len: 11
CDR3aa: ASSTGGGTEAF

v_gene: TRBV4-3
d_gene: .
len: 12
CDR3aa: ASSQDFANYGYT

v_gene: TRBV6-5
d_gene: .
len: 10
CDR3aa: ASSYRGETQY

v_gene: TRBV20-1
d_gene: TRBD2
len: 16
CDR3aa: SARDWGLAAPSYNEQF

v_gene: TRBV12-5
d_gene: .
len: 11
CDR3aa: ASGLRPNTEAF

v_gene: TRBV20-1
d_gene: TRBD2
len: 14
CDR3aa: SARERAGGPSDTQY

v_gene: TRBV28
d_gene: TRBD2
len: 12
CDR3aa: AIGTSGRIDTQY

v_gene: TRBV7-6
d_gene: .
len: 14
CDR3aa: ASSLATGSSGNTIY

v_gene: TRBV28
d_gene: .
len: 11
CDR3aa: ASSFKPGDEQY

v_gene: TRBV12-3/TRBV12-4
d_gene: TRBD1
len: 10
CDR3aa: ASEDRADEQF

v_gene: TRBV28
d_gene: .
len: 10
CDR3aa: ASSPDGYEQY

v_gene: TRBV20-1
d_gene: TRBD1
len: 16
CDR3aa: SALPLRDSKIFGYGYT

v_gene: TRBV11-2
d_gene: .
len: 13
CDR3aa: ASSLVRQVVYEQY

v_gene: TRBV5-1
d_gene: TRBD2
len: 13
CDR3aa: ASSPPSGGYNEQF

v_gene: TRBV24-1
d_gene: .
len: 10
CDR3aa: ATSLRNNEQF

v_gene: TRBV10-2
d_gene: TRBD2
len: 14
CDR3aa: ASRYGGLAAYNEQF

v_gene: TRBV20-1
d_gene: .
len: 11
CDR3aa: SARGRWDQPQH

v_gene: TRBV18
d_gene: TRBD2
len: 17
CDR3aa: ASSPLGTSGASSYNEQF

v_gene: TRBV7-2
d_gene: TRBD2
len: 14
CDR3aa: ASSLGAREWSNEQF

v_gene: TRBV20-1
d_gene: .
len: 12
CDR3aa: SATPPRSTDTQY

v_gene: TRBV6-2/TRBV6-3
d_gene: .
len: 13
CDR3aa: ASSLPADLRNTQY

v_gene: TRBV7-2
d_gene: TRBD2
len: 13
CDR3aa: ASSHSGGPYNEQF

v_gene: TRBV7-9
d_gene: TRBD2
len: 14
CDR3aa: ASSRLGAGAYSEQF

v_gene: TRBV6-1
d_gene: TRBD2
len: 15
CDR3aa: ASRITGTSGIGGPQF

v_gene: TRBV6-1
d_gene: .
len: 11
CDR3aa: ASTRDFTDTQY

v_gene: TRBV20-1
d_gene: .
len: 10
CDR3aa: SELGSQETQY

v_gene: TRBV6-2/TRBV6-3
d_gene: .
len: 13
CDR3aa: ASSYPPGPITEAF

v_gene: TRBV9
d_gene: TRBD2
len: 12
CDR3aa: ASSPGLAEDTQY

v_gene: TRBV28
d_gene: TRBD2
len: 12
CDR3aa: ASRRLAGPYEQY

v_gene: TRBV7-8
d_gene: .
len: 14
CDR3aa: ASSANLTRAGNEQF

v_gene: TRBV15
d_gene: TRBD1
len: 11
CDR3aa: ATSERGPYGYT

v_gene: TRBV5-1
d_gene: .
len: 13
CDR3aa: ASSLNGGTYNEQF

v_gene: TRBV12-5
d_gene: TRBD1
len: 13
CDR3aa: ASGLDRVGTDTQY

v_gene: TRBV12-5
d_gene: .
len: 15
CDR3aa: ASGLFPQEVGNYGYT